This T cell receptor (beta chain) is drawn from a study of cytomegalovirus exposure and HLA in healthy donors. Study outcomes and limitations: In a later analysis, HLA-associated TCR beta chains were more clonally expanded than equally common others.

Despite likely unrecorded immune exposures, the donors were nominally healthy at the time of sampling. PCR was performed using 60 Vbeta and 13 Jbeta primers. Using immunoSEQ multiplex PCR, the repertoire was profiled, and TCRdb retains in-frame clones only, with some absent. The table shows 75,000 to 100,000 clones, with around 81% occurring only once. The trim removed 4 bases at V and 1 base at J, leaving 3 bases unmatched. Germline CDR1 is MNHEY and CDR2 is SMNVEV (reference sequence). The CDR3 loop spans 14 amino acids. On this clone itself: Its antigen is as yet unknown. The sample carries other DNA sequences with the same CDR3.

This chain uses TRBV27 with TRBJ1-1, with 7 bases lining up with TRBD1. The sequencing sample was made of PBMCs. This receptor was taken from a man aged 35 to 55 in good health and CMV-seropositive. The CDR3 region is CASSSRTGNTEAFF. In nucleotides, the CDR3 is TGTGCCAGCAGTTCGCGGACAGGGAACACTGAAGCTTTCTTT.